The 32 T cell receptor beta chains reported below all come from one sample, sequenced in a study of OX40 agonist ivuxolimab in advanced cancers. The data were produced by immunoSEQ multiplex PCR, yet TCRdb's version contains in-frame clones alone and is incomplete. The table shows some 50,000 clones, with over 80% occurring only once. This specimen was CD4+ or CD8+ T cells sorted from blood, taken in a trial of the OX40 agonist ivuxolimab. The receptors originated from an adult with an advanced solid tumor such as melanoma, head and neck, liver or kidney cancer.

The chain joins TRBV27 to TRBJ1-5; D remains ambiguous. V was clipped by 8 bases and J by 3 bases, with 17 bases between them. The germline CDR1 and CDR2 sequences are MNHEY and SMNVEV (reference sequence). This CDR3 spans 15 amino acids. Written as DNA, the CDR3 is TGTGCCAGCGGCAAACGGAGAGGGTCCAATCAGCCCCAGCATTTT. Protein: CASGKRRGSNQPQHF.

This sequence joins TRBV7-3 and TRBJ2-7; D gene uncertain. The CDR3 totals 14 residues. V was trimmed by 1 base and J by 0 bases, leaving 7 bases between them. Germline assignment: CDR1 SGHTA and CDR2 FQGTGA. The chain's CDR3 is CASSLNSPSYEQYF. For the CDR3, the DNA is TGTGCCAGCAGCTTAAACAGCCCCTCCTACGAGCAGTACTTC.

The CDR3 bases are TGTGCCAGCAGTGGGCTAGCCTCCTACGAGCAGTACTTC. This gives the protein CASSGLASYEQYF. V gene TRBV27 combines with J gene TRBJ2-7; the D gene is possibly TRBD2 (5 bases). Germline CDR1 reads MNHEY; CDR2 reads SMNVEV (reference sequence). The germline V and J ends were trimmed by 5 bases and 0 bases, with 8 bases remaining between them. The CDR3 covers 13 residues.

The chain has TRBV2 and TRBJ1-5; no clear D gene. The CDR3 contains 12 residues. The V gene lost 4 bases and the J gene lost 11 bases, with 12 bases spanning the gap. Germline V gives CDR1 SNHLY, CDR2 FYNNEI. The CDR3 spells CASSGVGSAQHF. CDR3 nucleotide sequence: TGTGCCAGCAGTGGCGTGGGATCAGCCCAGCATTTT.

This rearrangement joins TRBV7-9 to TRBJ2-1, with unresolved D. Germline assignment: CDR1 SEHNR and CDR2 FQNEAQ (reference sequence). The CDR3 is 15 amino acids. Trimming stripped 6 bases from V and 8 bases from J, with 20 bases between. The CDR3, as DNA: TGTGCCAGCAGACCAGAGACCCGGGCGTATGATGAGCAGTTCTTC. It specifies CASRPETRAYDEQFF.

The chain carries TRBV5-4 and TRBJ2-1, with D tentatively TRBD2 (5 bases). CDR3 size: 15 residues. Trimming pared 2 bases from V and 4 bases from J, leaving 13 bases between. The germline CDR1 and CDR2 sequences are SGHNT and YYREEE (reference sequence). CDR3 sequence: CASSLTHGVYNEQFF. The CDR3 region has the DNA TGTGCCAGCAGCTTAACCCACGGGGTTTACAATGAGCAGTTCTTC.

This clone was picked up one time. The chain uses TRBV7-6 and TRBJ1-6; D perhaps matches TRBD1 (6 bases). CDR3 length: 18 amino acids. Looked up from germline, CDR1 is SGHVS and CDR2 is FNYEAQ. The V end lost 5 bases, the J end lost 0 bases, and 17 bases lay between the germline ends. This CDR3 reads CASSRGAGGHSYNSPLHF. The DNA for the CDR3 is TGTGCCAGCAGCAGAGGCGCCGGGGGCCACTCCTATAATTCACCCCTCCACTTT.

This clone was picked up a small number of times. The V and J genes are TRBV4-2 and TRBJ2-2; the match to TRBD1 covers 10 bases. CDR1 is LGHNA and CDR2 is YNFKEQ in the germline V gene. V trimming: 6 bases; J trimming: 5 bases; junction bases outside the gene matches: 12. The CDR3 spans 17 residues. Written as DNA, the CDR3 is TGTGCCAGCAGGTGGGACAGGGGCGGGATGGGGACCGGGGAGCTGTTTTTT. It translates to CASRWDRGGMGTGELFF.

This clone was seen a few times. The chain carries TRBV14 and TRBJ2-7; 11 bases fit TRBD1. The CDR3 length is 14 residues. The V and J ends lost 3 bases and 2 bases, in that order; junction bases with no gene match: 0. Germline V gene sequence: CDR1 SGHDN, CDR2 FVKESK. The CDR3 loop is CASSQDRGPYEQYF. In DNA form, the CDR3 reads TGTGCCAGCAGCCAGGACAGGGGGCCCTACGAGCAGTACTTC.

The rearrangement joins TRBV6-5 to TRBJ2-2, with TRBD1 matching over 7 bases. CDR1 is MNHEY, CDR2 SVGAGI, per germline. Trimming removed 5 bases from V and 2 bases from J; junction bases left unmatched: 5. The CDR3 runs 15 residues. This CDR3 reads CASSHRQGNTGELFF. The CDR3 DNA reads TGTGCCAGCAGTCATCGACAGGGTAACACCGGGGAGCTGTTTTTT.

This chain links TRBV6-5 with TRBJ2-4; D not resolved. V was pared by 0 bases and J by 1 base, with 7 bases between. This CDR3 has 15 residues. The germline V gene has CDR1 MNHEY and CDR2 SVGAGI. Written as DNA, the CDR3 is TGTGCCAGCAGTTACTCGAAGTGGGCCAAAAACATTCAGTACTTC. Its translation is CASSYSKWAKNIQYF.

The rearrangement uses TRBV7-9 and TRBJ2-7; D may be TRBD1 or TRBD2 (5 bases each). The V gene's germline CDR1 is SEHNR and CDR2 FQNEAQ (reference sequence). This CDR3 comprises 14 residues. The V gene lost 5 bases and the J gene lost 2 bases, with 13 bases spanning the gap. In DNA, the CDR3 is TGTGCCAGCAGCCCTACAGGAGGTCCCTACGAGCAGTACTTC. Protein: CASSPTGGPYEQYF.

The chain couples TRBV6-5 to TRBJ1-3, with TRBD1 matching 8 bases. V shed 11 bases, J shed 0 bases, and the junction held 9 bases outside the gene matches. Germline CDR1 MNHEY, CDR2 SVGAGI. This CDR3 is 15 amino acids long. The CDR3 coding sequence is TGTGCCTGCCGACAGGGGCCAACCTCTGGAAACACCATATATTTT. Protein product: CACRQGPTSGNTIYF.

Only a few counts were recorded for this clone. V is TRBV27 and J is TRBJ2-2; D call uncertain. The CDR3 contains 12 residues. Germline loops: CDR1 MNHEY, CDR2 SMNVEV (reference sequence). Trimming took off 3 bases at V and 6 bases at J, with 5 bases between the two ends. The CDR3 bases are TGTGCCAGCAGTTTCCCTGCCGGGGAGCTGTTTTTT. Translating gives CASSFPAGELFF.

This clone was recorded only once. V and J are TRBV5-6 and TRBJ2-2; D uncertain. Germline loops: CDR1 SGHDT, CDR2 YYEEEE. The length of the CDR3 is 14 residues. V lost 2 bases, J lost 1 base, and 6 bases lay in between. CDR3 sequence reads: CASSFYKNTGELFF. In DNA form, the CDR3 reads TGTGCCAGCAGCTTCTACAAGAACACCGGGGAGCTGTTTTTT. The full variable domain, its missing parts supplied by reference TRBV5-6 and TRBJ2-2, is DAGVTQSPTHLIKTRGQQVTLRCSPKSGHDTVSWYQQALGQGPQFIFQYYEEEERQRGNFPDRFSGHQFPNYSSELNVNALLLGDSALYLCASSFYKNTGELFFGEGSRLTVL.

The genes are TRBV11-1 and TRBJ2-6; 10 nucleotides line up with TRBD1. This CDR3 has 18 residues. The V gene end was trimmed by 5 bases and the J gene end by 0 bases; junction bases not matched to a gene: 7. Germline V CDR1 and CDR2: SGHAT, FQDESV (reference sequence). CDR3 sequence: CASSPRDRGSSGANVLTF. DNA of the CDR3: TGTGCCAGCAGCCCGCGGGACAGGGGTTCCTCTGGGGCCAACGTCCTGACTTTC.

The chain joins TRBV5-1 to TRBJ2-7, with a possible D match to TRBD1 (5 bases). The CDR3 has 12 residues. Germline V gives CDR1 SGHRS, CDR2 YFSETQ. Trimming stripped 6 bases from V and 4 bases from J, with 11 bases between. The CDR3 is CASNIRGYEQYF. CDR3 bases: TGCGCCAGCAACATTAGGGGATACGAGCAGTACTTC.

The V and J genes are TRBV4-1 and TRBJ1-4, with D possibly TRBD1 on 6 matching bases. Trimming removed 5 bases at V and 3 bases at J, with 19 bases between. Germline CDR1 is MGHRA and CDR2 is YSYEKL. CDR3 length: 17 amino acids. The CDR3 loop is CASSETGRGYANEKLFF. In DNA form, the CDR3 reads TGCGCCAGCAGCGAGACAGGTCGAGGGTATGCTAATGAAAAACTGTTTTTT.

The chain joins TRBV7-2 to TRBJ2-5; D is perhaps TRBD1 (5 bases). The CDR3 extends over 17 amino acids. Looked up from germline, CDR1 is SGHTA and CDR2 is FQGNSA. V lost 2 bases, J lost 5 bases, and 21 bases lay in between. The CDR3 coding sequence is TGTGCCAGCAGCTTAATCCCTGCCCAGACAGCTGGGGAGACCCAGTACTTC. Translated: CASSLIPAQTAGETQYF.

This sequence joins TRBV5-5 and TRBJ1-3; TRBD1 aligns across 11 bases. The V and J ends lost 4 bases and 2 bases, in that order; junction bases with no gene match: 11. CDR3 size: 18 residues. Germline-derived CDR1 and CDR2 are SGHKS and YYEKEE (reference sequence). CDR3 sequence: CASSRGTGGFLAGNTIYF. In nucleotides, the CDR3 is TGTGCCAGCAGCCGAGGGACAGGGGGTTTCTTAGCTGGAAACACCATATATTTT.

The CDR3 nucleotides read TGTGCCAGCAGCTCCCCTCCCGGGGGATCGGGGAATGAGCAGTTCTTC. Amino acid sequence: CASSSPPGGSGNEQFF. This sequence joins TRBV7-9 and TRBJ2-1; D is perhaps TRBD2 (6 bases). Trimming removed 4 bases from V and 7 bases from J, with 20 bases in between. Germline V gene data show CDR1 as SEHNR and CDR2 as FQNEAQ (reference sequence). The CDR3 spans 16 residues. Full variable domain (remainder filled in from reference TRBV7-9 and TRBJ2-1): DTGVSQNPRHKITKRGQNVTFRCDPISEHNRLYWYRQTLGQGPEFLTYFQNEAQLEKSRLLSDRFSAERPKGSFSTLEIQRTEQGDSAMYLCASSSPPGGSGNEQFFGPGTRLTVL.

This chain uses TRBV7-8 with TRBJ2-1; D is possibly TRBD2 (6 bases). The CDR3 has 17 residues. Deletions cut 5 bases from V and 4 bases from J, with 21 bases between. Germline assignment: CDR1 SGHVS and CDR2 FQNEAQ. CDR3: CASSIPRGSGLYNEQFF. The CDR3 region has the DNA TGTGCCAGCAGCATACCCCGAGGGAGCGGGTTATACAATGAGCAGTTCTTC.

The V and J genes are TRBV7-9 and TRBJ2-1; the D is unclear. V lost 1 base and J 3 bases, leaving 10 bases between the germline ends. The CDR3 has 15 amino acids. The V gene's germline CDR1 is SEHNR and CDR2 FQNEAQ (reference sequence). The CDR3 bases are TGTGCCAGCAGCTTAGGGGTAGCCGTCTACAATGAGCAGTTCTTC. This translates into CASSLGVAVYNEQFF.

This sequence joins TRBV20-1 and TRBJ2-3, with D hard to call. The CDR3 consists of 11 residues. Germline lookup yields CDR1 DFQATT and CDR2 SNEGSKA (reference sequence). Trimming removed 3 bases from V and 4 bases from J, with 5 bases in between. CDR3: CSASLADTQYF. In DNA form, the CDR3 reads TGCAGTGCTAGTCTCGCAGATACGCAGTATTTT.

The rearrangement joins TRBV7-3 to TRBJ1-1, with 11 bases aligning to TRBD1. V gave up 2 bases and J gave up 3 bases; unmatched junction bases: 2. From germline, CDR1 is SGHTA and CDR2 FQGTGA. CDR3 length: 15 residues. The CDR3 here is CASSLWGQGDTEAFF. The CDR3 region has the DNA TGTGCCAGCAGCTTATGGGGACAGGGGGACACTGAAGCTTTCTTT.

The CDR3 DNA is TGTGCCAGCAGGATCAGGGGATTCCTAGCCAAAAACATTCAGTACTTC. Translation: CASRIRGFLAKNIQYF. The chain recombines TRBV2 with TRBJ2-4, with a tentative D call TRBD1 (6 bases). The CDR3 has 16 amino acids. The V gene's germline CDR1 is SNHLY and CDR2 FYNNEI. V was clipped by 6 bases and J by 0 bases, with 15 bases between them.

The chain carries TRBV27 and TRBJ1-1; unclear D gene. With 3 bases removed from V and 1 base from J, the gap between germline ends came to 12 bases. CDR3 length: 15 amino acids. The germline V gene encodes CDR1 MNHEY and CDR2 SMNVEV (reference sequence). CDR3 loop: CASSFGRKGNTEAFF. DNA of the CDR3: TGTGCCAGCAGTTTTGGCCGGAAGGGGAACACTGAAGCTTTCTTT.

V usage is TRBV7-3 and J usage is TRBJ2-3; D is unresolved. The germline V and J ends were trimmed by 1 base and 0 bases, with 5 bases remaining between them. The CDR3 spans 14 residues. The germline V gene encodes CDR1 SGHTA and CDR2 FQGTGA. CDR3 DNA: TGTGCCAGCAGCTTAAGGGCTAGCACAGATACGCAGTATTTT. Translating it yields CASSLRASTDTQYF.

This chain connects TRBV2 to TRBJ1-3, with D possibly TRBD1 on 6 matching bases. In germline, CDR1 is SNHLY, CDR2 FYNNEI. Between the trimmed V and J ends, which lost 4 bases and 3 bases, there was a span of 10 bases. The CDR3 covers 14 residues. The CDR3 loop reads CASSVGQRGNTIYF. CDR3 nucleotide sequence: TGTGCCAGCAGTGTGGGACAACGTGGAAACACCATATATTTT.

This chain uses TRBV11-2 with TRBJ2-2; D possibly corresponds to TRBD2 (6 bases). Trimming stripped 0 bases from V and 7 bases from J, with 9 bases between. The germline V gene encodes CDR1 SGHAT and CDR2 FQNNGV. The CDR3 spans 14 residues. The CDR3, as DNA: TGTGCCAGCAGCTTAGATCGGGAGAGCGGGGAGCTGTTTTTT. It translates to CASSLDRESGELFF.

This clone was seen a handful of times. The CDR3 protein is CASRKRETSTDTQYF. The CDR3 DNA reads as TGTGCCAGCAGGAAGCGGGAGACGAGCACAGATACGCAGTATTTT. The V gene is TRBV27, the J gene TRBJ2-3; 8 nucleotides match TRBD2. Per the germline V gene, CDR1 is MNHEY and CDR2 is SMNVEV (reference sequence). The CDR3 covers 15 residues. J lost 0 bases, V lost 6 bases, and 5 bases had no gene match.

V gene TRBV11-2 combines with J gene TRBJ2-2; D might be TRBD1 (6 bases). The CDR3 covers 18 residues. Per the germline V gene, CDR1 is SGHAT and CDR2 is FQNNGV. Trimming took off 1 base at V and 0 bases at J, with 15 bases between the two ends. CDR3 coding DNA: TGTGCCAGCAGCTTAGTTGGGAAGACAGGATCGAACACCGGGGAGCTGTTTTTT. Translated: CASSLVGKTGSNTGELFF.